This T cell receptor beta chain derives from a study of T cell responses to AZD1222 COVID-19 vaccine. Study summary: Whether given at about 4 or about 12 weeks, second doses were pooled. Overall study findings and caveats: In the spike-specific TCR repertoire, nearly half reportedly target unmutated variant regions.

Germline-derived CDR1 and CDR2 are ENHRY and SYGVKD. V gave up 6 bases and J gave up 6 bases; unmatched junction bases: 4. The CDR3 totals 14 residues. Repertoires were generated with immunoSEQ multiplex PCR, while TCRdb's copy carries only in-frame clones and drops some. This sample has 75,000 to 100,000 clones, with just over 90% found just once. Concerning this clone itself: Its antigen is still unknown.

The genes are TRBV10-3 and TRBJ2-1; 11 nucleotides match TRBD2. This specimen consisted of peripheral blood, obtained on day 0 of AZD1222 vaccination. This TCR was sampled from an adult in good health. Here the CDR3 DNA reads TGTGCCATCAGCTCGGGACTAGCGGCCAATGAGCAGTTCTTC. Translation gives CAISSGLAANEQFF.